This TCR beta chain was sequenced for a study of blood T cells in healthy people across ages. In its sample, this clonotype was seen a few times. The second PCR ran roughly 6 to 12 cycles with a sample-barcoded 5' primer and J-beta primers. One entry per CDR3 protein results from TCRdb running MiXCR on the 5' RACE reads. The sample has roughly 1.4 million distinct CDR3 sequences; around 59% are singletons. Source material: blood. The source is a man between 18 and 29 years old in good health.

The CDR3 DNA reads as TGCGCCAGCAGCCAAGATCTAGGACCAGATACGCAGTATTTT. It encodes CASSQDLGPDTQYF. The chain has TRBV4-3 and TRBJ2-3; D not certain. The V and J ends lost 0 bases and 4 bases respectively, with 8 bases between them. The CDR3 extends over 14 amino acids. In germline, CDR1 is LGHNA, CDR2 YSLEER.